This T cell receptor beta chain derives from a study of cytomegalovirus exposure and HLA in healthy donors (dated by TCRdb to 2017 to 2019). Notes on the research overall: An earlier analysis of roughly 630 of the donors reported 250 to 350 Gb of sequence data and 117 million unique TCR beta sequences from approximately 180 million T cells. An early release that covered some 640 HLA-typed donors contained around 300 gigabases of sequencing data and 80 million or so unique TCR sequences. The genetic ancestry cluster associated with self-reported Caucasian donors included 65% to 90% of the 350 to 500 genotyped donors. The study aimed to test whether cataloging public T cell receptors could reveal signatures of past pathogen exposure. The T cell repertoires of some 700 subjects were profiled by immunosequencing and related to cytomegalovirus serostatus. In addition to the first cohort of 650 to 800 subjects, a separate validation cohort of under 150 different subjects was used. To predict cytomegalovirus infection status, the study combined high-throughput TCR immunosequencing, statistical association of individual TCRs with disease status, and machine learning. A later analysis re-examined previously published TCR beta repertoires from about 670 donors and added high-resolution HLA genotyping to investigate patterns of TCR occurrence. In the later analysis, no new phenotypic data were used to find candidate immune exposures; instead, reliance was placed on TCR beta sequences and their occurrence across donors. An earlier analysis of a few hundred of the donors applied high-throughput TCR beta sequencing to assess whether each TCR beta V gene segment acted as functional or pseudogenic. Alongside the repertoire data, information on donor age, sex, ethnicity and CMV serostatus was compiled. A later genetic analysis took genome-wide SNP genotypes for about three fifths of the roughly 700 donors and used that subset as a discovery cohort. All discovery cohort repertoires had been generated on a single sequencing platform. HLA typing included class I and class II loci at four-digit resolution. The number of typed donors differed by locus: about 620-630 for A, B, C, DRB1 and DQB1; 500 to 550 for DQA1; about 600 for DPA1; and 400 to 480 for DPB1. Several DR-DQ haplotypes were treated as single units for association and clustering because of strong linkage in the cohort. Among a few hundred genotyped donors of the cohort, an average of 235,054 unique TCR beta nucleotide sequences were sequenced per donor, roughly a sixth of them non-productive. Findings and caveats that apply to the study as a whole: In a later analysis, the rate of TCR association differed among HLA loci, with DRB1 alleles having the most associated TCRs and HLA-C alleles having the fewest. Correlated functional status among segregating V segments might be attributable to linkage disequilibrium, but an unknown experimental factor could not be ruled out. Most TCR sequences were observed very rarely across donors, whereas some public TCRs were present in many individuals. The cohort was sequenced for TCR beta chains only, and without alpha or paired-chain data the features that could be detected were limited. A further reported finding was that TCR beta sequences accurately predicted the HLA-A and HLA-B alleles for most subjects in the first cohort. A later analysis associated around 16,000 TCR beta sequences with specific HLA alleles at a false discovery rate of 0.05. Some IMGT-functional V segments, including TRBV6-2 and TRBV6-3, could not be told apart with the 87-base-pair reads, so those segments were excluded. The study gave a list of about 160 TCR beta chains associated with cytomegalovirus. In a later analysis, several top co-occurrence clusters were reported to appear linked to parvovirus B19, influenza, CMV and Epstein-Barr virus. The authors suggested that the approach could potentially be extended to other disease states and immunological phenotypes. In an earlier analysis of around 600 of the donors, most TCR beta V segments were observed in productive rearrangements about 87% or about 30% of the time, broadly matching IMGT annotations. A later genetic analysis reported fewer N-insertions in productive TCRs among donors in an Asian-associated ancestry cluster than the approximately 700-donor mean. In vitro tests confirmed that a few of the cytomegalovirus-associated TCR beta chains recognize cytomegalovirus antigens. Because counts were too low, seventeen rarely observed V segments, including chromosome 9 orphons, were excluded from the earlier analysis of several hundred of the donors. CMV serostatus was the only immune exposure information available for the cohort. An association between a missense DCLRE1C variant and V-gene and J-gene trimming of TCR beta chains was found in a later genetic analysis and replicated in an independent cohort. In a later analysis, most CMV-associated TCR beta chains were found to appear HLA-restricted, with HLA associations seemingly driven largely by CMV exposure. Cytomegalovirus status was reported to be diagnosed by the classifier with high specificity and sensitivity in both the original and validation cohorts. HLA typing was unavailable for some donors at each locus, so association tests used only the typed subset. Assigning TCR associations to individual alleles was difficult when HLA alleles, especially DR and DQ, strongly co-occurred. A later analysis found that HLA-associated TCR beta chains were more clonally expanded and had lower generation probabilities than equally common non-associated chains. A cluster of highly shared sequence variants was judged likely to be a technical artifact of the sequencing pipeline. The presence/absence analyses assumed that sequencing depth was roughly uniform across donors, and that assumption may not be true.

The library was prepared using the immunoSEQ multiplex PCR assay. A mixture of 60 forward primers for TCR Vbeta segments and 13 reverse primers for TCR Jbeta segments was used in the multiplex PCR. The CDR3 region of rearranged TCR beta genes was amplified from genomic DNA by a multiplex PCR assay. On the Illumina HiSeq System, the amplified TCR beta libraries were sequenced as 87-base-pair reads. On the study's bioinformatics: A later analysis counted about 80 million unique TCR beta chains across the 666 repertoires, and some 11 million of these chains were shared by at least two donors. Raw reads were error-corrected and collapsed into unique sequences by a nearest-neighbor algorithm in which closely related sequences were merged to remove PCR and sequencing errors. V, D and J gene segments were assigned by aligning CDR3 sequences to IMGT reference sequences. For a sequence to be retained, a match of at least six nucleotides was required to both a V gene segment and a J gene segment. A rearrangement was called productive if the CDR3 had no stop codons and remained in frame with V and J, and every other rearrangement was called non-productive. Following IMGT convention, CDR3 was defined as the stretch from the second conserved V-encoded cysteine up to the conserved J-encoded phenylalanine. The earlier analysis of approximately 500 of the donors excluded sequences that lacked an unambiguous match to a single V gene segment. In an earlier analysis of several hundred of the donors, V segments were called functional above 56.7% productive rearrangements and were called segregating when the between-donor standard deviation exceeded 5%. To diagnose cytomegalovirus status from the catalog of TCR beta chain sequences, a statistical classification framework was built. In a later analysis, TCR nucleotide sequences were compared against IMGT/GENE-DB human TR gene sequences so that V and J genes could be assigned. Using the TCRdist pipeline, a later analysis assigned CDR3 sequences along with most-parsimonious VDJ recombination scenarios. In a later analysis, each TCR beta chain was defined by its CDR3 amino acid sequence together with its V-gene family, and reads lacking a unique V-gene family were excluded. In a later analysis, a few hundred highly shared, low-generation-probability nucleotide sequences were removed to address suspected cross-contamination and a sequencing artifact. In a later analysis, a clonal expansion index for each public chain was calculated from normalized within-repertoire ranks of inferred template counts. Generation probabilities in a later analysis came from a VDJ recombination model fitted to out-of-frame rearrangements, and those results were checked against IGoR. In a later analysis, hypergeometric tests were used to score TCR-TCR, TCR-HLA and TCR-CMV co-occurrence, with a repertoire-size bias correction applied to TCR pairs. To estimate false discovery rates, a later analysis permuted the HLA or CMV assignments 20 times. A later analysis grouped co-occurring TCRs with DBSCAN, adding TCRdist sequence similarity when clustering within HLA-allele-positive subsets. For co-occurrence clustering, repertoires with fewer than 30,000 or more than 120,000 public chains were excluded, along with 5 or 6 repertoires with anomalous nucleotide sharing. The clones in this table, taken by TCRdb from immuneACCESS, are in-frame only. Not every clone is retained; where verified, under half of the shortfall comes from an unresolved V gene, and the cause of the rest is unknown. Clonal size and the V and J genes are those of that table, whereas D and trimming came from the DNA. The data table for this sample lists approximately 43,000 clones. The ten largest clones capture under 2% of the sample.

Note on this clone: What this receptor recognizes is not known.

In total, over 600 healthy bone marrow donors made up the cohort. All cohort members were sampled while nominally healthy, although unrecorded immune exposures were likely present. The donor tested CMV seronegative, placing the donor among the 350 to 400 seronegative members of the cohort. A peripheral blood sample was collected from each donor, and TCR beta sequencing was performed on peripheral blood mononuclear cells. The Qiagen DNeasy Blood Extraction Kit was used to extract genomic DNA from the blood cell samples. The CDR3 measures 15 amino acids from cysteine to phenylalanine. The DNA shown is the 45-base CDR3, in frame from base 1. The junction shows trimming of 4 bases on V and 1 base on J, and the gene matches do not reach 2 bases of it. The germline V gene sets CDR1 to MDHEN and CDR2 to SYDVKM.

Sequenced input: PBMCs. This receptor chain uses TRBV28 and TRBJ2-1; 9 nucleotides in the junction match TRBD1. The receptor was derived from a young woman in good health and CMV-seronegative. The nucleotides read TGTGCCAGCAGTTCACAGGGGGCATCCTACAATGAGCAGTTCTTC. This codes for CASSSQGASYNEQFF. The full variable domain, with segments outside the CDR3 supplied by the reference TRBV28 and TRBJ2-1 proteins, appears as DVKVTQSSRYLVKRTGEKVFLECVQDMDHENMFWYRQDPGLGLRLIYFSYDVKMKEKGDIPEGYSVSREKKERFSLILESASTNQTSMYLCASSSQGASYNEQFFGPGTRLTVL.